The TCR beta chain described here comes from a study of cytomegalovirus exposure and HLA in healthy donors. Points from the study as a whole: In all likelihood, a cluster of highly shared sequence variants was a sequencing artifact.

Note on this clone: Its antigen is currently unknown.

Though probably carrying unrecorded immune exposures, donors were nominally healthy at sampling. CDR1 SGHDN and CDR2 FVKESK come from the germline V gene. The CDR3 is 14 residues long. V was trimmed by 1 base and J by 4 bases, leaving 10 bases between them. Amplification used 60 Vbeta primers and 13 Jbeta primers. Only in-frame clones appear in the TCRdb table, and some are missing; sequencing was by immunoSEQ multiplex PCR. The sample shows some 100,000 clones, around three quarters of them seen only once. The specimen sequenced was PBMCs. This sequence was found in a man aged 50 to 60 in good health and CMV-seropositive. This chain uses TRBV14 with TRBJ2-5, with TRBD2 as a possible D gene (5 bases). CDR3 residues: CASSQGLAGETQYF. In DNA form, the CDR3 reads TGTGCCAGCAGCCAAGGTCTAGCTGGAGAGACCCAGTACTTC.